This T cell receptor (beta chain) originates from a study of naive and memory T cell subsets. Notes on the study in general: A few larger clonotypes appeared in naive repertoires, especially CD8, possibly memory cells re-expressing CD45RA.

Trimming cost V 5 bases and J 2 bases; bases outside gene matches: 9. This CDR3 is 16 amino acids long. The germline V gene encodes CDR1 LNHDA and CDR2 SQIVND (reference sequence). Note on this clonotype: Its antigen is undetermined.

An equimolar mix of two oligonucleotides served as the beta constant-region primer for TRBC1 and TRBC2. The ligated cDNA underwent four PCR rounds using SP2 and nested alpha and beta constant-region primers. Via MiXCR, TCRdb re-called the UMI-ligation and nested PCR reads, giving one row per CDR3 protein. The sample records about 90,000 distinct CDR3 sequences, about 11% being singletons. V is TRBV19 and J is TRBJ1-5; 7 bases are a match to TRBD1. The source material was naive CD4+ T cells from blood. The TCR was taken from a human donor in good health. The CDR3 reads CASSYGRGQRNQPQHF. For the CDR3, the DNA is TGTGCCAGTAGTTATGGGAGGGGGCAGCGCAATCAGCCCCAGCATTTT.